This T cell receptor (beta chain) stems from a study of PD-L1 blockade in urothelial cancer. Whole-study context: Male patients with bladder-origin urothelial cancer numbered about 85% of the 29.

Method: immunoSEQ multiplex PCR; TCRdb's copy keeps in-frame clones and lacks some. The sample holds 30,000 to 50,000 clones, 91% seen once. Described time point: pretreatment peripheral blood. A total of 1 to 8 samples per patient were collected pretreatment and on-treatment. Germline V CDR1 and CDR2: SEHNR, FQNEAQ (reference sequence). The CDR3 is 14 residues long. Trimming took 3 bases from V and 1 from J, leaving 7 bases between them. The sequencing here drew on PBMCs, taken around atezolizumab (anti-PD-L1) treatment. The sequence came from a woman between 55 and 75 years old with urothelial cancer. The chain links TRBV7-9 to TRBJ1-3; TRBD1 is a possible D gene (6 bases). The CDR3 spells CASSLGASGNTIYF. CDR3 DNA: TGTGCCAGCAGCTTGGGGGCGTCTGGAAACACCATATATTTT.